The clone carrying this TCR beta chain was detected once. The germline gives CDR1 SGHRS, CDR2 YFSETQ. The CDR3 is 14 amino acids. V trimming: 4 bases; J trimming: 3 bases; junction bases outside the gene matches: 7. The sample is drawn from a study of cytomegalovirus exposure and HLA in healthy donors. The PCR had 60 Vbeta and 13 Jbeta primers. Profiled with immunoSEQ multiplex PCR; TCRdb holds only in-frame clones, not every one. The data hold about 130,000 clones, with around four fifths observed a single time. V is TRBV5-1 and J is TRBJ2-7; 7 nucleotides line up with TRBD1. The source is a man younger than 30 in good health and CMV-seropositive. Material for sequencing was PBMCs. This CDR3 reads CASSIGTDVYEQYF. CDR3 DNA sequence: TGCGCCAGCAGCATCGGGACAGACGTCTACGAGCAGTACTTC.